The next 5 T cell receptor beta chains were all read from a single sample in a study of T-cell reconstitution after alpha-beta-depleted transplantation in children. It was with unique molecular identifiers that the TCRbeta library was prepared. TCRdb processed the PCR reads anew with MiXCR; each CDR3 protein has one entry. This sample yields hundreds of thousands of distinct CDR3 sequences, of which around 17% are seen a single time; about 1.1% belongs to the top ten. Sequencing was performed on PBMCs from the stem cell graft donor, taken from the stem cell graft. Receptors were obtained from a human donor who donated a stem cell graft to a child with acute myeloid leukemia.

This clonotype was counted only a few times. The chain couples TRBV7-8 to TRBJ2-3, with TRBD1 matching over 8 bases. This CDR3 comprises 17 residues. The ends lost 2 bases at V and 3 bases at J; junction bases unmatched: 10. Germline CDR1 SGHVS, CDR2 FQNEAQ. The CDR3 is CASSLPTRTGLTDTQYF. The CDR3 DNA reads as TGTGCCAGCAGCTTACCCACCCGGACAGGGTTGACAGATACGCAGTATTTT.

This clonotype was counted between two and nine times. Here the CDR3 reads CASRYVGPEETQYF. The DNA of the CDR3 is TGTGCCAGCAGATATGTGGGGCCTGAGGAGACCCAGTACTTC. The chain recombines TRBV7-2 with TRBJ2-5; the D gene is possibly TRBD1 (5 bases). The CDR3 length is 14 residues. With 6 bases removed from V and 5 bases from J, the gap between germline ends came to 16 bases. Germline CDR1 reads SGHTA; CDR2 reads FQGNSA.

This clonotype has at least ten counts. The chain carries TRBV20-1 and TRBJ2-5; TRBD1 agrees at 7 bases. CDR3 length: 16 amino acids. The V gene's germline CDR1 is DFQATT and CDR2 SNEGSKA (reference sequence). For the CDR3, the DNA is TGCAGCGCAGTGGGCGTCAGGGGGTGGTCAGGAGAGACCCAGTACTTC. Translated: CSAVGVRGWSGETQYF.

This chain uses TRBV5-1 with TRBJ1-1; 10 bases fit TRBD1. The CDR3 covers 14 residues. V trimming: 0 bases; J trimming: 7 bases; junction bases outside the gene matches: 3. From germline, CDR1 is SGHRS and CDR2 YFSETQ. The chain's CDR3 is CASSLARDRGEAFF. CDR3 nucleotides: TGCGCCAGCAGCTTGGCCCGGGACAGGGGTGAAGCTTTCTTT.

This clonotype has a count of ten or more. The chain recombines TRBV29-1 with TRBJ1-1; 10 positions match TRBD1. The germline CDR1 and CDR2 sequences are SQVTM and ANQGSEA. V trimming: 4 bases; J trimming: 6 bases; junction bases outside the gene matches: 8. This CDR3 comprises 14 residues. The chain's CDR3 is CSVGRRDRGPEAFF. For the CDR3, the DNA is TGCAGCGTTGGTCGCCGGGACAGGGGCCCTGAAGCTTTCTTT.